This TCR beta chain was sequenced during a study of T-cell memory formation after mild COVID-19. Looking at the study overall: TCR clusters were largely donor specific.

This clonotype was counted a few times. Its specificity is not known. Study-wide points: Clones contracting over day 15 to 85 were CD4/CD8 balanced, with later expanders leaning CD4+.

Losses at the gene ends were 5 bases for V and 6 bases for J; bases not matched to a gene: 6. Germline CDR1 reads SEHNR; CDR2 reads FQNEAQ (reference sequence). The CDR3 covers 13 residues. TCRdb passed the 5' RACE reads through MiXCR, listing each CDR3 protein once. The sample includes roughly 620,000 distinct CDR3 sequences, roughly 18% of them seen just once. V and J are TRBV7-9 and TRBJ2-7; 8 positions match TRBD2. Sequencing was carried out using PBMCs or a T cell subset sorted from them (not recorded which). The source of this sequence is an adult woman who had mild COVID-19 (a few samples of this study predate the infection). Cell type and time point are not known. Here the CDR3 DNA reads TGTGCCAGCAGCAACGGGAGGGGGGGCGAGCAGTACTTC. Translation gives CASSNGRGGEQYF.